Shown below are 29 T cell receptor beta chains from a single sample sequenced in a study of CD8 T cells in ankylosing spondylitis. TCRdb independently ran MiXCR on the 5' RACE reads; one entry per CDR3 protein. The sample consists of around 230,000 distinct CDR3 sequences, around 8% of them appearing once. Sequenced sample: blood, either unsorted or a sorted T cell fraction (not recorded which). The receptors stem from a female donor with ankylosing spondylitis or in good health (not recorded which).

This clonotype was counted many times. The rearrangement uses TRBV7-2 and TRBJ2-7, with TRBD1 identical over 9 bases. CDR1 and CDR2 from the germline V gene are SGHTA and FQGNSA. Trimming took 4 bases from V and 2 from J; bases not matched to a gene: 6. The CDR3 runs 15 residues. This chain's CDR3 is CASSYGQGSAYEQYF. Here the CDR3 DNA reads TGTGCCAGCAGCTATGGACAGGGGTCAGCCTACGAGCAGTACTTC.

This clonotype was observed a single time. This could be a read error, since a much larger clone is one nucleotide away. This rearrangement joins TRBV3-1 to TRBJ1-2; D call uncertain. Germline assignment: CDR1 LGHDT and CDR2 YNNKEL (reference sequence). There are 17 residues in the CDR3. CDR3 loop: CATSQDIPAGIDYGYTF. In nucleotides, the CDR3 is TGTGCCACCAGCCAAGATATCCCGGCGGGGATTGACTATGGCTACACCTTC.

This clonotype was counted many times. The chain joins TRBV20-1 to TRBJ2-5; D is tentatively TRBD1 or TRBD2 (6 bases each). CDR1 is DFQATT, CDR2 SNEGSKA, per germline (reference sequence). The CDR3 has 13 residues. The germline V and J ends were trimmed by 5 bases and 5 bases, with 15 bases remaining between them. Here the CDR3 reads CSAHWRGSETQYF. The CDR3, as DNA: TGCAGTGCTCACTGGAGGGGGTCTGAGACCCAGTACTTC.

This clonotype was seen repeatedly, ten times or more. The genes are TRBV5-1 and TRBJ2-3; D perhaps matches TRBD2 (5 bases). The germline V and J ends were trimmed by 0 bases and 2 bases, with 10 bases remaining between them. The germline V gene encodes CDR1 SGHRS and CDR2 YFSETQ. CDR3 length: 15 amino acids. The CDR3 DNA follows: TGCGCCAGCAGCTTGGGGACTCCCAACACAGATACGCAGTATTTT. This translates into CASSLGTPNTDTQYF.

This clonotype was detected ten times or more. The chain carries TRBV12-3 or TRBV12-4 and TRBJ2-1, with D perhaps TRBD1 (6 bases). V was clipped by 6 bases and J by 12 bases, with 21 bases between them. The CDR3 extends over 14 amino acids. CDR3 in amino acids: CASRAGAPEGRQFF. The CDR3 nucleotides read TGTGCCAGCAGAGCAGGGGCCCCGGAAGGGCGGCAGTTCTTC.

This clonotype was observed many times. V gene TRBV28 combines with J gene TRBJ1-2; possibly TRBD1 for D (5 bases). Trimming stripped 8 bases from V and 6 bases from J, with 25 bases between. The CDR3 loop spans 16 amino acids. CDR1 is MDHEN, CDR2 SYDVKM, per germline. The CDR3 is CASSFLFGTETDGYTF. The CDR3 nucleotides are TGTGCCAGCTCGTTCCTCTTCGGGACGGAGACTGATGGCTACACCTTC.

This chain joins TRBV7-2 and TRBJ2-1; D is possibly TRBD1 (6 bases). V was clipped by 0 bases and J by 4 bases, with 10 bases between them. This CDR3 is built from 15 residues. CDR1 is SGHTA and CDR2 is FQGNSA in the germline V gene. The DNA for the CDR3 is TGTACCAGCAGCTTAGCGAGGGGGTCATACAATGAGCAGTTCTTC. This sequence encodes CTSSLARGSYNEQFF.

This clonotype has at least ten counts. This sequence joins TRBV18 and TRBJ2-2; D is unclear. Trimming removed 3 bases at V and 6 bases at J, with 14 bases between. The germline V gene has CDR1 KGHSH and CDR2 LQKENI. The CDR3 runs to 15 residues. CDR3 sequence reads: CASSPTLTPPGELFF. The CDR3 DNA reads TGTGCCAGCTCACCGACCCTAACGCCCCCCGGGGAGCTGTTTTTT.

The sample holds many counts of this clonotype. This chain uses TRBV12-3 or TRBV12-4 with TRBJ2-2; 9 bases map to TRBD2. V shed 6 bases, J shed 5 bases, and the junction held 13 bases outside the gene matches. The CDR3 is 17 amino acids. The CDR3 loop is CASSSWSRGRGTGELFF. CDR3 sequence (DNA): TGTGCCAGCAGCTCTTGGTCGCGCGGGAGGGGTACCGGGGAGCTGTTTTTT.

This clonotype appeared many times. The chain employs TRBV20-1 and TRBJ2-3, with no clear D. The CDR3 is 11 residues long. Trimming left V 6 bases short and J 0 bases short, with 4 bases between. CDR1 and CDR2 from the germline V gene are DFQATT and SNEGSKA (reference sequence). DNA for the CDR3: TGCAGTGCGCTTAGCACAGATACGCAGTATTTT. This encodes CSALSTDTQYF.

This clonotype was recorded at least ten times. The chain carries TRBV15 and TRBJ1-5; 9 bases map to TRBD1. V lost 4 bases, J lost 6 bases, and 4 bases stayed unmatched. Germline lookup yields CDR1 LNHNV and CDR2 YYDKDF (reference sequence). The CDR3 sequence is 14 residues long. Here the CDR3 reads CATSNRGLSQPQHF. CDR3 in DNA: TGTGCCACCAGCAACAGGGGGCTGAGTCAGCCCCAGCATTTT.

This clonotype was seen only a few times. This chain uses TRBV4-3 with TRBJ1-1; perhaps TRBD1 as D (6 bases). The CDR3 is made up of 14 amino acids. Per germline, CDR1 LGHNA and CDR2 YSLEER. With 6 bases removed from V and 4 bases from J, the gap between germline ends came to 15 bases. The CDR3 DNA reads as TGCGCCAGCAGGAACAGGGAGAGGGGCACTGAAGCTTTCTTT. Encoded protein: CASRNRERGTEAFF.

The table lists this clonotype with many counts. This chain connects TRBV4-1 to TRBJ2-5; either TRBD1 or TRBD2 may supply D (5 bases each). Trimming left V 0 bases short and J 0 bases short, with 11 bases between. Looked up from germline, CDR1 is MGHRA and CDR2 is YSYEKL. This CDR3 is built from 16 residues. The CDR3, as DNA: TGCGCCAGCAGCCAAGAACGGTGGGGGTACCAAGAGACCCAGTACTTC. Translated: CASSQERWGYQETQYF.

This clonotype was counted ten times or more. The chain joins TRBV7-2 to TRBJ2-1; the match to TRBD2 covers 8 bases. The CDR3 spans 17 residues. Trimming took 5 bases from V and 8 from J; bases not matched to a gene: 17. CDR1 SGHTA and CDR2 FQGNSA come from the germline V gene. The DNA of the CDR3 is TGTGCCAGCAGCCCCCGCCCAGCGGGAGCCGGCGGGGATGAGCAGTTCTTC. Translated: CASSPRPAGAGGDEQFF. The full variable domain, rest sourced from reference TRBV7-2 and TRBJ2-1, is GAGVSQSPSNKVTEKGKDVELRCDPISGHTALYWYRQSLGQGLEFLIYFQGNSAPDKSGLPSDRFSAERTGGSVSTLTIQRTQQEDSAVYLCASSPRPAGAGGDEQFFGPGTRLTVL.

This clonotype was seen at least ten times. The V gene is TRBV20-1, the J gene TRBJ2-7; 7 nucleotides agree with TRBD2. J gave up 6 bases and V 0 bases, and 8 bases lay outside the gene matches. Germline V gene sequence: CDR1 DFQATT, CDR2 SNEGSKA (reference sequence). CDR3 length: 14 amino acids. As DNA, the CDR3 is TGCAGTGCTAGAGATCAAACGGGAGGTCCCGAGCAGTACTTC. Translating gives CSARDQTGGPEQYF.

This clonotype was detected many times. The CDR3 DNA sequence: TGTGCCAGCAGTTACTCGCCGGTACAGGTGCGCGGTGGCTACACCTTC. Translated: CASSYSPVQVRGGYTF. The chain couples TRBV6-2 or TRBV6-3 to TRBJ1-2; TRBD1 is a possible D gene (5 bases). The germline V gene has CDR1 MNHEY and CDR2 SVGEGT. V dropped 0 bases and J dropped 7 bases, with 18 bases sitting between them. CDR3 length: 16 amino acids.

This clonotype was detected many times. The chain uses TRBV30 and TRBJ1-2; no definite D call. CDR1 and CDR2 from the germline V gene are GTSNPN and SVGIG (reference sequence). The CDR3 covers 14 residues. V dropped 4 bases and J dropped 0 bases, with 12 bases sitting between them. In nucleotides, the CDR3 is TGTGCCTGGACCTCTGGAGTAGCTAACTATGGCTACACCTTC. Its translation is CAWTSGVANYGYTF.

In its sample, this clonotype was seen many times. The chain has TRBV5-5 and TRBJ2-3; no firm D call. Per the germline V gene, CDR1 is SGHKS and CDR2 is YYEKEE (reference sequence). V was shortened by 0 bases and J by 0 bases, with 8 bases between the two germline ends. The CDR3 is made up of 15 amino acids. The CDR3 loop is CASSLGGISTDTQYF. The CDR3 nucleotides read TGTGCCAGCAGCTTGGGCGGTATAAGCACAGATACGCAGTATTTT.

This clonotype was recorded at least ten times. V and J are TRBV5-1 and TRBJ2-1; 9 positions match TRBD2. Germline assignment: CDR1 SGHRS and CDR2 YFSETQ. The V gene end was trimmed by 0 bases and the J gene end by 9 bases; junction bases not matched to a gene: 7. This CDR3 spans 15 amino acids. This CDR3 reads CASSLGGSGSREQFF. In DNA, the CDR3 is TGCGCCAGCAGCTTGGGCGGTAGCGGGAGTCGTGAGCAGTTCTTC.

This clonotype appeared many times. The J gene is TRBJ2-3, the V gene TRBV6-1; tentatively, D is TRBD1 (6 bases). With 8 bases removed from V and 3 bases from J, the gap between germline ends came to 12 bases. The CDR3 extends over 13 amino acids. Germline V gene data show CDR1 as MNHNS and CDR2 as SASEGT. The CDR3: CASGIQGTDTQYF. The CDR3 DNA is TGTGCCAGCGGAATACAGGGAACAGATACGCAGTATTTT.

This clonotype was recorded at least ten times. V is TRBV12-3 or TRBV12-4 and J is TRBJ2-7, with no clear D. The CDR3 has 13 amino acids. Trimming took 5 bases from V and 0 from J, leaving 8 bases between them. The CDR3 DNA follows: TGTGCCAGCAGTCCTCGGTCCTCCTACGAGCAGTACTTC. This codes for CASSPRSSYEQYF.

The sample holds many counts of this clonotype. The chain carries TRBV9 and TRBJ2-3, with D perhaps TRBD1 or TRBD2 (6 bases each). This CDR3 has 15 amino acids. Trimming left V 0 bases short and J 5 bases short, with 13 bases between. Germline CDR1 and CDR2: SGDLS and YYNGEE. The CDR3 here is CASSVDGGDGDTQYF. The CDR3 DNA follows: TGTGCCAGCAGCGTAGACGGGGGCGACGGAGATACGCAGTATTTT.

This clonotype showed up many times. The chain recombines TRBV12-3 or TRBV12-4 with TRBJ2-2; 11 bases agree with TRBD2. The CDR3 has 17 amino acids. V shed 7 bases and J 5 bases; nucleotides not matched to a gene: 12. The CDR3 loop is CASTSLAGDFNTGELFF. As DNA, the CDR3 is TGTGCCAGCACCTCACTAGCGGGAGATTTTAATACCGGGGAGCTGTTTTTT.

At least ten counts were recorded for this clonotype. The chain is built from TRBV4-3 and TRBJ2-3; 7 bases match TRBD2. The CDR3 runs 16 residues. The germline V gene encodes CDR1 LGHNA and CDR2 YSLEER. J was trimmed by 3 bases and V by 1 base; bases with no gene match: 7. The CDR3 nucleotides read TGCGCCAGCAGCCAAGGGGGCGGGAGCGATACAGATACGCAGTATTTT. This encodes CASSQGGGSDTDTQYF.

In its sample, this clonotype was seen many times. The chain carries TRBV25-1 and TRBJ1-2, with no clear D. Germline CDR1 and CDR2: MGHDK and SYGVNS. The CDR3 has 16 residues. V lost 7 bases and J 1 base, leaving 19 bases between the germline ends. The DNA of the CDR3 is TGTGCCAGCACGAGGGTAGAAGTGGATTTTAACTATGGCTACACCTTC. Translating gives CASTRVEVDFNYGYTF.

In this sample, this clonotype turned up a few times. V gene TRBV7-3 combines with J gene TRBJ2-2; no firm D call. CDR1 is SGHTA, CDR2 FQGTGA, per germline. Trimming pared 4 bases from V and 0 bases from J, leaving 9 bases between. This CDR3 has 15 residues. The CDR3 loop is CASSSGRPNTGELFF. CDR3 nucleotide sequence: TGTGCCAGCAGCTCCGGACGCCCGAACACCGGGGAGCTGTTTTTT.

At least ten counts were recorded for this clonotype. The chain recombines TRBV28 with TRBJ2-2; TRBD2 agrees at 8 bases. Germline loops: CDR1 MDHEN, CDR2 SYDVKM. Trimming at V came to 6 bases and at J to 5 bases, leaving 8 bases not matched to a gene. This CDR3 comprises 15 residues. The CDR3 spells CASSEGLAVTGELFF. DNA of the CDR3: TGTGCCAGCAGCGAAGGACTAGCAGTAACCGGGGAGCTGTTTTTT.

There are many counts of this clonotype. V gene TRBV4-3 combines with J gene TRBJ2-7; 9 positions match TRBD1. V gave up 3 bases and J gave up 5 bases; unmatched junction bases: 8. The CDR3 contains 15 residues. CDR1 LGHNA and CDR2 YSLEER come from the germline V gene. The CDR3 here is CASSQIDRGKNEQYF. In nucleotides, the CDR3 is TGCGCCAGCAGCCAGATCGACAGGGGGAAAAACGAGCAGTACTTC.

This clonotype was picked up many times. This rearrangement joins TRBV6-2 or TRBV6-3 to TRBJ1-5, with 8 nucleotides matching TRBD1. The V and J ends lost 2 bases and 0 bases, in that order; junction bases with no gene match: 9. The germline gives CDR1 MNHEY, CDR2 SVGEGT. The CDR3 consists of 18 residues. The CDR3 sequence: CASSYTAWDRYSNQPQHF. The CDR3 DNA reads TGTGCCAGCAGTTACACGGCTTGGGACAGGTATAGCAATCAGCCCCAGCATTTT.